Following are 18 T cell receptor beta chains from one sample sequenced in a study of human T cells and chemical hapten exposure. Described time point: patch test 2, 6 weeks after DPC sensitization. Treatment in this sample: therapeutic diphenylcyclopropenone sensitization with weekly scalp DPC. MiXCR, applied by TCRdb to the RACE reads, yields one record per CDR3 protein. The sample consists of about 96,000 distinct CDR3 sequences, 9% to 9.5% of them appearing once. The material sequenced was whole blood, taken in connection with sensitization to the hapten diphenylcyclopropenone (DPC). The source of these receptors is a woman aged 40 to 55 with alopecia areata. Some clones in this sample may be carry-over from other donors' samples.

This clonotype occurred a few times. The chain has TRBV5-4 and TRBJ1-2; TRBD1 matches at 10 bases. The CDR3 extends over 14 amino acids. Trimming cost V 5 bases and J 2 bases; bases outside gene matches: 3. Per the germline V gene, CDR1 is SGHNT and CDR2 is YYREEE (reference sequence). CDR3: CASSRTGGNYGYTF. In nucleotides, the CDR3 is TGTGCCAGCAGTCGGACAGGGGGAAACTATGGCTACACCTTC.

The chain joins TRBV6-5 to TRBJ1-1; D might be TRBD1 (5 bases). The CDR3 covers 13 residues. V was trimmed by 7 bases and J by 7 bases, leaving 16 bases between them. Per the germline V gene, CDR1 is MNHEY and CDR2 is SVGAGI. CDR3 region: CASTQSRDSEAFF. As DNA, the CDR3 is TGTGCCAGCACCCAAAGTCGTGACAGTGAAGCTTTCTTT.

This clonotype was found many times. CDR3 sequence reads: CASSETWTGRGVPLFF. In DNA, the CDR3 is TGTGCCAGCAGTGAAACGTGGACAGGGAGAGGGGTACCACTGTTCTTT. V usage is TRBV28 and J usage is TRBJ1-1; 8 bases fit TRBD1. J lost 14 bases, V lost 5 bases, and 22 bases had no gene match. Germline CDR1 is MDHEN and CDR2 is SYDVKM. The CDR3 has 16 amino acids.

This clonotype was detected only a few times. The chain has TRBV7-2 and TRBJ2-5; weak D call: TRBD2 (6 bases). V lost 3 bases to trimming and J lost 4 bases, with 9 bases between them. CDR3 length: 13 amino acids. Germline CDR1 reads SGHTA; CDR2 reads FQGNSA. CDR3 DNA sequence: TGTGCCAGCAGCTTCATGGGGGGAGAGACCCAGTACTTC. Amino acids: CASSFMGGETQYF.

This clonotype came up many times. The chain uses TRBV29-1 and TRBJ2-3, with D unclear. The V end lost 4 bases, the J end lost 0 bases, and 5 bases lay between the germline ends. Germline assignment: CDR1 SQVTM and CDR2 ANQGSEA. The CDR3 has 12 amino acids. CDR3 protein: CSVGVSTDTQYF. CDR3 nucleotide sequence: TGCAGCGTTGGAGTTAGCACAGATACGCAGTATTTT.

This clonotype was recorded a few times. The gene calls are TRBV12-3 or TRBV12-4 and TRBJ1-4; D unclear. Trimming removed 7 bases at V and 3 bases at J, with 12 bases between. This CDR3 region has 14 residues. The chain's CDR3 is CASTPRGANEKLFF. CDR3 DNA sequence: TGTGCCAGCACCCCACGGGGAGCTAATGAAAAACTGTTTTTT.

The chain carries TRBV20-1 and TRBJ2-4; no reliable D call. The V and J ends lost 3 bases and 5 bases respectively, with 8 bases between them. The CDR3 loop spans 12 amino acids. Per the germline V gene, CDR1 is DFQATT and CDR2 is SNEGSKA (reference sequence). The CDR3 loop reads CSASRGENIQYF. The CDR3 DNA is TGCAGTGCTAGTAGAGGAGAAAACATTCAGTACTTC.

This clonotype has more than one count but fewer than ten. The CDR3 region is CASSIGTGNTGELFF. CDR3 sequence (DNA): TGTGCCAGTAGTATAGGGACAGGAAACACCGGGGAGCTGTTTTTT. The chain employs TRBV19 and TRBJ2-2; 7 nucleotides align to TRBD1. Germline V gene data show CDR1 as LNHDA and CDR2 as SQIVND (reference sequence). This CDR3 is 15 amino acids long. J was trimmed by 2 bases and V by 1 base; bases with no gene match: 1.

This chain joins TRBV7-9 and TRBJ2-7; TRBD1 matches 10 bases. The length of the CDR3 is 15 residues. Per the germline V gene, CDR1 is SEHNR and CDR2 is FQNEAQ (reference sequence). V shed 5 bases and J 2 bases; nucleotides not matched to a gene: 6. The CDR3 DNA sequence: TGTGCCAGCAGCGCCTGGGACAGGGGAGCCTACGAGCAGTACTTC. Translating it yields CASSAWDRGAYEQYF.

This clonotype has a count of ten or more. The rearrangement uses TRBV7-9 and TRBJ2-3, with 8 bases that match TRBD1. The CDR3 extends over 15 amino acids. Losses at the gene ends were 2 bases for V and 6 bases for J; bases not matched to a gene: 7. Looked up from germline, CDR1 is SEHNR and CDR2 is FQNEAQ (reference sequence). The CDR3 is CASSLYRDRRDTQYF. The CDR3 nucleotides read TGTGCCAGCAGCTTATACCGGGACAGGAGGGATACGCAGTATTTT.

This clonotype has ten or more counts. The chain links TRBV6-5 to TRBJ1-5; maybe TRBD1 (5 bases). V was trimmed by 5 bases and J by 2 bases, leaving 16 bases between them. Germline V gives CDR1 MNHEY, CDR2 SVGAGI. This CDR3 is 16 amino acids long. CDR3 residues: CASSPLLGAGNQPQHF. The CDR3 DNA follows: TGTGCCAGCAGTCCCCTCCTCGGGGCCGGCAATCAGCCCCAGCATTTT.

The table lists this clonotype with many counts. V gene TRBV10-2 combines with J gene TRBJ2-1; a possible D gene is TRBD1 (5 bases). Trimming shortened V by 10 bases and J by 0 bases, and 10 bases separated the two germline ends. From germline, CDR1 is WSHSY and CDR2 SAAADI. This CDR3 region has 13 residues. The CDR3 DNA follows: TGCGCCACCCAGGGTACCTCCTACAATGAGCAGTTCTTC. Translation gives CATQGTSYNEQFF.

This clonotype was counted at least ten times. V is TRBV28 and J is TRBJ2-1; D is undetermined. The length of the CDR3 is 13 residues. Germline V gene lookup returns CDR1 MDHEN and CDR2 SYDVKM. Trimming took 6 bases from V and 6 from J, leaving 12 bases between them. The CDR3 DNA reads TGTGCCAGCAGCCGCCGCCAGCCCAATGAGCAGTTCTTC. Residues: CASSRRQPNEQFF.

The CDR3 sequence is CASSYLWDQAKTMNTEAFF. The CDR3 DNA reads as TGTGCCAGCAGTTACCTGTGGGACCAGGCTAAGACCATGAACACTGAAGCTTTCTTT. The J gene is TRBJ1-1, the V gene TRBV6-2 or TRBV6-3; possible D gene TRBD1, 5 bases. Germline V CDR1 and CDR2: MNHEY, SVGEGT. Trimming pared 2 bases from V and 0 bases from J, leaving 22 bases between. The CDR3 is made up of 19 amino acids.

This clonotype was picked up many times. The genes are TRBV18 and TRBJ2-5, with no clear D. V was trimmed by 3 bases and J by 2 bases, leaving 4 bases between them. This CDR3 has 12 residues. Germline assignment: CDR1 KGHSH and CDR2 LQKENI. The CDR3 region has the DNA TGTGCCAGCTCACCTCAACAAGAGACCCAGTACTTC. Residues: CASSPQQETQYF.

This chain uses TRBV5-1 with TRBJ2-5; 7 nucleotides align to TRBD2. There are 14 residues in the CDR3. CDR1 and CDR2 from the germline V gene are SGHRS and YFSETQ. The trim removed 8 bases at V and 6 bases at J, leaving 13 bases unmatched. In DNA, the CDR3 is TGCGCCAGTTCGGGGGGAGGAGCCACGCAGACCCAGTACTTC. Protein sequence: CASSGGGATQTQYF.

The table lists this clonotype with a few counts. V and J are TRBV2 and TRBJ2-6; no reliable D call. Trimming left V 6 bases short and J 0 bases short, with 18 bases between. This CDR3 region has 18 residues. Germline V gene lookup returns CDR1 SNHLY and CDR2 FYNNEI. CDR3 nucleotides: TGTGCCAGCAGATACGATCGAAACACCGGCTCTGGGGCCAACGTCCTGACTTTC. This sequence encodes CASRYDRNTGSGANVLTF.

Ten or more counts support this clonotype. V and J are TRBV24-1 and TRBJ1-2, with unresolved D. The CDR3 covers 16 residues. The germline CDR1 and CDR2 sequences are KGHDR and SFDVKD. V was clipped by 5 bases and J by 4 bases, with 19 bases between them. The CDR3 DNA reads as TGTGCCACCAGTGGCGATGACGGGAGAACCCTCTATGGCTACACCTTC. Its translation: CATSGDDGRTLYGYTF.